This is a list of T cell receptor beta chains from one sample in a study of OX40 agonist ivuxolimab in advanced cancers. Clones were read by immunoSEQ multiplex PCR, and TCRdb kept only the in-frame ones, dropping some. The sample carries tens of thousands of clones, 80% to 90% recorded once. The specimen comprised CD4+ or CD8+ T cells sorted from blood, sampled in a trial of the OX40 agonist ivuxolimab. The receptors derive from an adult with an advanced solid tumor such as melanoma, head and neck, liver or kidney cancer. The CDR3 runs from the conserved cysteine through the conserved F or W. D genes are given only for firm matches. Only part of the rows carry a size: once, few, many, or a class if the clone is expanded.

>TRBV7-2|.|TRBD1|TRBJ2-3
TGTGCCAGCAGCTTAGGAGCAGGGGGAAGAACAGATACGCAGTATTTT
CASSLGAGGRTDTQYF
>TRBV6-5|.|.|TRBJ2-7
TGTGCCAGCAGTTATGGGCAAAGCTACGAGCAGTACTTC
CASSYGQSYEQYF
>TRBV28|.|.|TRBJ1-1
TGTGCCAGCACCACCGCCCCATACACAGGCGGAGTTGAAGCTTTCTTT
CASTTAPYTGGVEAFF
>TRBV5-4|few|.|TRBJ1-1
TGTGCCAGCAGCCCTCGGGGAGGGGGTATGAACACTGAAGCTTTCTTT
CASSPRGGGMNTEAFF
>TRBV7-9|.|.|TRBJ2-1
TGTGCCAGCAGCTTAGTGCTCGGTGGGAGCTACAATGAGCAGTTCTTC
CASSLVLGGSYNEQFF
>TRBV19|.|TRBD1|TRBJ1-1
TGTGCCAGTAGTACCCCAGGGGGTAGGGACACTGAAGCTTTCTTT
CASSTPGGRDTEAFF
>TRBV5-1|.|TRBD2|TRBJ2-3
TGCGCCAGCAGCTTGGGGCTAGCGGGAGCCCCTGGCACAGATACGCAGTATTTT
CASSLGLAGAPGTDTQYF
>TRBV7-6|.|.|TRBJ2-2
TGTGCCAGCAGCTTAGGGGGCACCGGGGAGCTGTTTTTT
CASSLGGTGELFF
>TRBV10-3|.|.|TRBJ2-1
TGTGCCATCCATGACTACAATGAGCAGTTCTTC
CAIHDYNEQFF
>TRBV5-1|.|.|TRBJ2-7
TGCGCCAGCAGCTTGGATAGGGACGACGAGCAGTACTTC
CASSLDRDDEQYF
>TRBV29-1|.|TRBD2|TRBJ2-5
TGCAGCGTCGAGGGACTAGCGGGACAAGAGACCCAGTACTTC
CSVEGLAGQETQYF
>TRBV28|many|.|TRBJ1-5
TGTGCCAGCAGCCCGGGGAGGGGCCCTCATCAGCCCCAGCATTTT
CASSPGRGPHQPQHF
>TRBV21-1|.|.|TRBJ1-6
TGTGCCAGCAGCCACCAATTCCCCAGGGGGCAGAGCTATAATTCACCCCTCCACTTT
CASSHQFPRGQSYNSPLHF
>TRBV5-1|.|.|TRBJ1-6
TGCGCCAGCAGCTCCGGGGGAGCAGAATATAATTCACCCCTCCACTTT
CASSSGGAEYNSPLHF
>TRBV5-6|few|TRBD1|TRBJ2-2
TGTGCCAGCAGCGTAACAGGGGGCCGGACCGGGGAGCTGTTTTTT
CASSVTGGRTGELFF
>TRBV5-1|.|.|TRBJ1-1
TGCGCCAGCAGCTTGGCCTCGTCCCAGAACACTGAAGCTTTCTTT
CASSLASSQNTEAFF
>TRBV6-4|.|TRBD1|TRBJ2-1
TGTGCCAGCAGCCCCGACGGGACAGACTACAATGAGCAGTTCTTC
CASSPDGTDYNEQFF